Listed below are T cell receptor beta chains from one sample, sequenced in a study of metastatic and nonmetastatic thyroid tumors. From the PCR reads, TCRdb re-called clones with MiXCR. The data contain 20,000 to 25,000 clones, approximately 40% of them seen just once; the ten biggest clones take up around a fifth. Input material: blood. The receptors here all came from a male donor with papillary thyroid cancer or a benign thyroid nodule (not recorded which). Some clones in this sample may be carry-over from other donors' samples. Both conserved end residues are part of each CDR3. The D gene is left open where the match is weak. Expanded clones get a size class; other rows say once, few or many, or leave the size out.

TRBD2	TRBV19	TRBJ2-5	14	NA	TGTGCCAGTAGTCCAACTAGCGGGGGAGAGACCCAGTACTTC	CASSPTSGGETQYF
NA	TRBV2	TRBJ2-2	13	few	TGTGCCAGCACCGGGCAGAACACCGGGGAGCTGTTTTTT	CASTGQNTGELFF
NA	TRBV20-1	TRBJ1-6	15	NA	TGCAGTGCGCCGATCTGGGGACGAAGGAATTCACCCCTCCACTTT	CSAPIWGRRNSPLHF
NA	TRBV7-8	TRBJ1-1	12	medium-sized	TGTGCCAGCAGCTTAGTTTCCACTGAAGCTTTCTTT	CASSLVSTEAFF
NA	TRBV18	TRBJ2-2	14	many	TGTGCCAGCTCACCACCCCCGAACACCGGGGAGCTGTTTTTT	CASSPPPNTGELFF
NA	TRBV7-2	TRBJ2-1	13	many	TGTGCCAGCAGCTTACGAAGTATCAATGAGCAGTTCTTC	CASSLRSINEQFF
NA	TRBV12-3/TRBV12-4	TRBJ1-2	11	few	TGTGCCATCAGCTGGGCCTATGTCTACACCTTC	CAISWAYVYTF
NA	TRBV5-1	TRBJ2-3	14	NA	TGCGCCAGCAGCTTGGAGACTAGGACAGATACGCAGTATTTT	CASSLETRTDTQYF
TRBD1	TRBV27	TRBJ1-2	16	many	TGTGCCAGCAGTTTATCGATTCAAGGGGGCGGCTATGGCTACACCTTC	CASSLSIQGGGYGYTF
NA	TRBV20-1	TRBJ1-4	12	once	TGCAGTGCTATCTGGGACCCCGAAAAACTGTTTTTT	CSAIWDPEKLFF
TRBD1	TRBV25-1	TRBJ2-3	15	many	TGTGCCAGCAGCCTAGACAGGGGGCCCACAGATACGCAGTATTTT	CASSLDRGPTDTQYF
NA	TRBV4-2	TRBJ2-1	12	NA	TGTGCCAGCAGCCCCCGGGACAATGAGCAGTTCTTC	CASSPRDNEQFF
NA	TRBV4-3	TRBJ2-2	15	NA	TGCGCCAGCAGCCAAGAAAGGTCGGCCACCGGGGAGCTGTTTTTT	CASSQERSATGELFF
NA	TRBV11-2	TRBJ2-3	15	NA	TGTGCCAGCAGCTTAACTTCGCTCAGCACAGATACGCAGTATTTT	CASSLTSLSTDTQYF
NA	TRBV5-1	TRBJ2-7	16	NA	TGCGCCAGCAGCTTGGAGTTAGGGGGGAGCTCCTACGAGCAGTACTTC	CASSLELGGSSYEQYF
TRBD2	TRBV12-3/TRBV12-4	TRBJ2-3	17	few	TGTGCCAGCGGGATGGGTAGCGGGAGGGCCGTTGCAGATACGCAGTATTTT	CASGMGSGRAVADTQYF
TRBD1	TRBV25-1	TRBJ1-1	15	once	TGTGCCAGCAGTGAATATGGACAGGGGGTCACTGAAGCTTTCTTT	CASSEYGQGVTEAFF
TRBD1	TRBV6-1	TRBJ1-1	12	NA	TGTGCCAGCAGATCGACAGGGCGGGAAGCTTTCTTT	CASRSTGREAFF
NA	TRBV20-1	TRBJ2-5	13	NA	TGCAGTGCTCCACGCGGCAAAACGGAGACCCAGTACTTC	CSAPRGKTETQYF
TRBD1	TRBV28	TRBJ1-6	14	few	TGTGCCAGCACCCTGGGACAGAGAAATTCACCCCTCCACTTT	CASTLGQRNSPLHF
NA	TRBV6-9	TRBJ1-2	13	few	TGTGCCAGCAGTTATCTGGAACAGGATGGCTACACCTTC	CASSYLEQDGYTF
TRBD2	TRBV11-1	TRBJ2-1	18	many	TGTGCCAGCAGCTCTCTAGCGGGCCTAGACGGCTCCTACAATGAGCAGTTCTTC	CASSSLAGLDGSYNEQFF
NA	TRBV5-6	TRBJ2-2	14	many	TGTGCCAGCAGCTTGGATCAGGGGCTCGGGGAGCTGTTTTTT	CASSLDQGLGELFF
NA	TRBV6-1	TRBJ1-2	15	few	TGTGCCAGCGGAGATTCAGGCACAGCTAACTATGGCTACACCTTC	CASGDSGTANYGYTF
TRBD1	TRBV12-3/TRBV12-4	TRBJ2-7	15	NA	TGTGCCAGCAGTTTCGGGACAGGAGGCTCCTACGAGCAGTACTTC	CASSFGTGGSYEQYF
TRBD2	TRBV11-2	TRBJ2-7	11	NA	TGTGCCAGCAGCCCCGGGGGGGAGCAGTACTTC	CASSPGGEQYF
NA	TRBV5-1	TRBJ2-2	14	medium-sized	TGCGCCAGCAGCTTCTCAGGGGTGGCCGGGGAGCTGTTTTTT	CASSFSGVAGELFF
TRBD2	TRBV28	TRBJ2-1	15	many	TGTGCCAGCAGTCTTAGCGGGAGGTTATACAATGAGCAGTTCTTC	CASSLSGRLYNEQFF
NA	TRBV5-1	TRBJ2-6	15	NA	TGCGCCAGCAGCTTGGAGGGCTCTGGGGCCAACGTCCTGACTTTC	CASSLEGSGANVLTF
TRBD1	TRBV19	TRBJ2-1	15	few	TGTGCCAGTAGTACTGGGACAGGGTCCCCTCCTGAGCAGTTCTTC	CASSTGTGSPPEQFF
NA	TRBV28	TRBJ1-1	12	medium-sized	TGTGCCAGCAGTTTAAGGAACACTGAAGCTTTCTTT	CASSLRNTEAFF
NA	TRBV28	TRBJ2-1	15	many	TGTGCCAGCAGCCTACCCGGGGCCTCCTACAATGAGCAGTTCTTC	CASSLPGASYNEQFF
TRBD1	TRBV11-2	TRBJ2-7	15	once	TGTGCCAGCAGCTTAGCCCAGGGGGAAACCTACGAGCAGTACTTC	CASSLAQGETYEQYF
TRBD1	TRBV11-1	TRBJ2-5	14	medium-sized	TGTGCCAGCAGCTTAGGGCAGGGGGCTGAGACCCAGTACTTC	CASSLGQGAETQYF
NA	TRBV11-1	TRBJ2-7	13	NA	TGTGCCAGCAGCTCGGACGGTTCCTACGAGCAGTACTTC	CASSSDGSYEQYF
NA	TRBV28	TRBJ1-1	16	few	TGTGCCAGCAGGCCTATCTCCCAGGGGCTCGTAGCTGAAGCTTTCTTT	CASRPISQGLVAEAFF
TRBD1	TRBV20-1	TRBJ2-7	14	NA	TGCAGTGCTAGAGGGGGGGACAGGGACTACGAGCAGTACTTC	CSARGGDRDYEQYF
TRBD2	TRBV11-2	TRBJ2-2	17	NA	TGTGCCAGCAGCTGGCCCGAACTAGCGGGAGACACCGGGGAGCTGTTTTTT	CASSWPELAGDTGELFF
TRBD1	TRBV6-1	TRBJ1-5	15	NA	TGTGCCAGCAGTCCGCAGGACAGGGAGGTTCAGCCCCAGCATTTT	CASSPQDREVQPQHF
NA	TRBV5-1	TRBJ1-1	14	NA	TGCGCCAGCAGCTTGGCACGGGGGGGCACTGAAGCTTTCTTT	CASSLARGGTEAFF
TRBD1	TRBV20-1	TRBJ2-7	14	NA	TGCAGTGCGAGAGCCCAGAGAGGGGGCTACGAGCACTACTTC	CSARAQRGGYEHYF
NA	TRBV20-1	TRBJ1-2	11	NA	TGCAGTGTGGCAGTGAACTATGGCTACACCTTC	CSVAVNYGYTF
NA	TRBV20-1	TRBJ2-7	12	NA	TGCAGTGCTAAACGGGGAGGTTACGAGCAGTACTTC	CSAKRGGYEQYF
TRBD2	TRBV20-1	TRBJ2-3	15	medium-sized	TGCAGTGCCACTAGCGGGAGGGCCAACACAGATACGCAGTATTTT	CSATSGRANTDTQYF
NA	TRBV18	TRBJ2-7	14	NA	TGTGCCAGCTCACCACCGTCGGAGAACTACGAGCAGTACTTC	CASSPPSENYEQYF
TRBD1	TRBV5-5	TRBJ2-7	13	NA	TGTGCCAGCAGTGAGGGACAGACCTACGAGCAGTACTTC	CASSEGQTYEQYF
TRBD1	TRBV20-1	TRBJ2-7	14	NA	TGCAGTGCTAGTGGAGGGGGACAGGGCTACGAGCAGTACTTC	CSASGGGQGYEQYF
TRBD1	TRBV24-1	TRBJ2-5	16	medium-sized	TGTGCCACCAGTGATGCCGGGACAGGGAGTAAAGAGACCCAGTACTTC	CATSDAGTGSKETQYF
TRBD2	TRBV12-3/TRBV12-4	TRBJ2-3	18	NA	TGTGCCAGCAGCCCAGCGGGTGAGGCGGGGGGGTTCACAGATACGCAGTATTTT	CASSPAGEAGGFTDTQYF
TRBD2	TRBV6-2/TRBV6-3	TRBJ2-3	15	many	TGTGCCAGCAGTTACTCCGTCGCGGGAGGGAGTACGCAGTATTTT	CASSYSVAGGSTQYF
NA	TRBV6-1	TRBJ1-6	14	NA	TGTGCCAGCAGTGAGTGGGGAAAGGATTCACCCCTCCACTTT	CASSEWGKDSPLHF
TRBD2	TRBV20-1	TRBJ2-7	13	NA	TGCAGTGCTAGAAGGACTAGGGATTACGAGCAGTACTTC	CSARRTRDYEQYF
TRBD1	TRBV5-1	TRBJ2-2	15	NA	TGCGCCAGCAGCCGGACAGGGCCGAACACCGGGGAGCTGTTTTTT	CASSRTGPNTGELFF
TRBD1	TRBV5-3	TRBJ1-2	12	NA	TGTGCCAGCAGCCGGGACAGGGGTGGCTACACCTTC	CASSRDRGGYTF
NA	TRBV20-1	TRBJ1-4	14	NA	TGCAGTGCTAGAGATCGTGGGGGTGATGAAAAACTGTTTTTT	CSARDRGGDEKLFF
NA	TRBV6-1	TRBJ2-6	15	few	TGTGCCAGCAGTGAGACAGGCTCTGGGGCCAACGTCCTGACTTTC	CASSETGSGANVLTF
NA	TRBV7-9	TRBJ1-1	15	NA	TGTGCCAGCAGCTTAGTTGGACAGATGAACACTGAAGCTTTCTTT	CASSLVGQMNTEAFF